What follows is one T cell receptor (beta chain) and its context. The antigen is undetermined. The data were obtained in a study of shared clonotypes between healthy human individuals. The study's findings and limits: Tissues were not sampled, only blood, and their repertoires likely differ.

Healthy HIV-negative adults without recent acute infections or vaccinations served as donors. The split of CD4+ cells yielded CD45RA+ naive and CD45RA-negative memory subsets. Clones were sequenced by immunoSEQ multiplex PCR, and TCRdb holds only the in-frame ones, with some missing. The table lists roughly 2,300,000 clones, 85% to 95% of them singletons. Sample: naive CD4+ T cells from PBMCs. Subset: CD45RA+ positively selected. The sequence was collected from a man younger than 35 in good health. Some clones in this sample may be carry-over from other donors' samples.

The CDR3 DNA is TGCGCCAGCAGCCGGACTAGCGGGAACCCCCTGGACGAGCAGTACTTC. Protein sequence: CASSRTSGNPLDEQYF. The chain carries TRBV5-1 and TRBJ2-7; TRBD2 matches 12 bases. The CDR3 sequence is 16 residues long. Germline loops: CDR1 SGHRS, CDR2 YFSETQ. V was pared by 4 bases and J by 5 bases, with 10 bases of the junction left unmatched.